These T cell receptor beta chains were read from a single sample in a study of response to subunit inactivated influenza vaccine. TCRdb passed the RT-PCR reads through MiXCR, listing each CDR3 protein once. The sample shows about 480,000 distinct CDR3 sequences, approximately 11% of them seen only once. The material sequenced was PBMCs from blood, taken more than 35 days after vaccination. The receptors come from a man aged 50-60 years who received an inactivated influenza vaccine. The CDR3 runs from the conserved cysteine through the conserved F or W. The order of the fields is clone size, J gene, D gene, V gene, CDR3 protein, CDR3 DNA. A D gene is named only where the DNA matches it firmly. Expanded clones are given a class, and other clones once, few, many or no size at all.

abundance: few; j_gene: TRBJ2-5; d_gene: NA; v_gene: TRBV20-1; CDR3aa: CTPGHEETQYF; CDR3nt: TGCACTCCGGGACACGAAGAGACCCAGTACTTC
abundance: NA; j_gene: TRBJ2-3; d_gene: NA; v_gene: TRBV30; CDR3aa: CAWSPAGVGTDTQYF; CDR3nt: TGTGCCTGGAGTCCAGCAGGGGTTGGCACAGATACGCAGTATTTT
abundance: few; j_gene: TRBJ2-7; d_gene: TRBD1; v_gene: TRBV18; CDR3aa: CASSSDRVSSYEQYF; CDR3nt: TGTGCCAGCTCATCGGACAGGGTGTCATCCTACGAGCAGTACTTC
abundance: many; j_gene: TRBJ2-1; d_gene: TRBD2; v_gene: TRBV20-1; CDR3aa: CSGDGLAMNEQFF; CDR3nt: TGCAGTGGGGACGGACTAGCGATGAATGAGCAGTTCTTC
abundance: many; j_gene: TRBJ2-1; d_gene: NA; v_gene: TRBV10-1; CDR3aa: CASSDTGGLYNEQFF; CDR3nt: TGCGCCAGCAGTGACACTGGGGGGTTGTACAATGAGCAGTTCTTC
abundance: NA; j_gene: TRBJ2-3; d_gene: NA; v_gene: TRBV7-8; CDR3aa: CATSHLTDTQYF; CDR3nt: TGTGCCACCTCCCACCTCACAGATACGCAGTATTTT
abundance: few; j_gene: TRBJ1-1; d_gene: NA; v_gene: TRBV7-9; CDR3aa: CASSLEVGGNTEAFF; CDR3nt: TGTGCCAGCAGCTTAGAGGTGGGAGGGAACACTGAAGCTTTCTTT
abundance: many; j_gene: TRBJ2-5; d_gene: NA; v_gene: TRBV15; CDR3aa: CATSRQGPKETQYF; CDR3nt: TGTGCCACCAGCAGACAGGGACCTAAGGAGACCCAGTACTTC
abundance: NA; j_gene: TRBJ2-4; d_gene: NA; v_gene: TRBV6-1; CDR3aa: CASRRTPGRQGKNIQYF; CDR3nt: TGTGCCAGCAGACGAACCCCGGGACGGCAGGGCAAAAACATTCAGTACTTC
abundance: NA; j_gene: TRBJ1-2; d_gene: TRBD1; v_gene: TRBV5-1; CDR3aa: CASSSGLPSRGDGYTF; CDR3nt: TGCGCCAGCAGCTCGGGACTACCGTCCAGGGGGGATGGCTACACCTTC
abundance: many; j_gene: TRBJ2-1; d_gene: NA; v_gene: TRBV4-1; CDR3aa: CASSQSLATSSYNEQFF; CDR3nt: TGCGCCAGCAGCCAATCCCTAGCGACAAGCTCCTACAATGAGCAGTTCTTC
abundance: NA; j_gene: TRBJ2-3; d_gene: NA; v_gene: TRBV7-7; CDR3aa: CASSLKGRTDTQYF; CDR3nt: TGTGCTAGCAGCTTAAAAGGGAGGACAGATACGCAGTATTTT
abundance: few; j_gene: TRBJ2-1; d_gene: TRBD2; v_gene: TRBV5-1; CDR3aa: CASSLAGGSGSYNEQFF; CDR3nt: TGCGCCAGTTCACTAGCGGGGGGATCCGGCTCCTACAATGAGCAGTTCTTC
abundance: few; j_gene: TRBJ2-5; d_gene: TRBD1; v_gene: TRBV5-1; CDR3aa: CASSWRTGRLETQYF; CDR3nt: TGCGCCAGCAGCTGGAGGACAGGGCGATTGGAGACCCAGTACTTC
abundance: many; j_gene: TRBJ2-1; d_gene: TRBD2; v_gene: TRBV7-2; CDR3aa: CASSLDASGPYNEQFF; CDR3nt: TGTGCCAGCAGCTTAGATGCTAGCGGACCCTACAATGAGCAGTTCTTC
abundance: few; j_gene: TRBJ1-6; d_gene: NA; v_gene: TRBV5-5; CDR3aa: CASSPGTADSPLHF; CDR3nt: TGTGCCAGCAGCCCCGGGACTGCCGATTCACCCCTCCACTTT
abundance: few; j_gene: TRBJ1-5; d_gene: NA; v_gene: TRBV20-1; CDR3aa: CSASPGAGQPQHF; CDR3nt: TGCAGTGCTAGTCCGGGGGCCGGCCAGCCCCAGCATTTT
abundance: NA; j_gene: TRBJ2-3; d_gene: NA; v_gene: TRBV4-3; CDR3aa: CASSQGLGEITDTQYF; CDR3nt: TGCGCCAGCAGCCAAGGGCTAGGGGAGATCACAGATACGCAGTATTTT
abundance: few; j_gene: TRBJ2-3; d_gene: NA; v_gene: TRBV28; CDR3aa: CASSLNPRTSTDTQYF; CDR3nt: TGTGCCAGCAGTCTAAACCCTAGAACTAGCACAGATACGCAGTATTTT
abundance: many; j_gene: TRBJ2-3; d_gene: NA; v_gene: TRBV5-1; CDR3aa: CASSLPARLTGTKWYF; CDR3nt: TGCGCCAGCAGCTTACCCGCGAGACTTACAGGGACAAAGTGGTATTTT
abundance: NA; j_gene: TRBJ2-1; d_gene: NA; v_gene: TRBV5-1; CDR3aa: CASSSGPSQFF; CDR3nt: TGCGCCAGCAGCTCCGGGCCATCGCAGTTCTTC
abundance: NA; j_gene: TRBJ2-7; d_gene: NA; v_gene: TRBV29-1; CDR3aa: CSVGVQGTLSEQYF; CDR3nt: TGCAGCGTTGGGGTCCAGGGGACTCTCTCCGAGCAGTACTTC
abundance: NA; j_gene: TRBJ2-2; d_gene: NA; v_gene: TRBV24-1; CDR3aa: CATSVQGATGELFF; CDR3nt: TGTGCCACCAGTGTTCAGGGCGCCACCGGGGAGCTGTTTTTT
abundance: NA; j_gene: TRBJ2-7; d_gene: NA; v_gene: TRBV20-1; CDR3aa: CSAAPVMRYISYEQYF; CDR3nt: TGCAGTGCTGCCCCCGTTATGCGGTACATCTCCTACGAGCAGTACTTC
abundance: many; j_gene: TRBJ2-5; d_gene: NA; v_gene: TRBV7-2; CDR3aa: CASSTRDTKQETQYF; CDR3nt: TGTGCCAGCAGCACCCGGGACACGAAGCAAGAGACCCAGTACTTC
abundance: NA; j_gene: TRBJ1-1; d_gene: NA; v_gene: TRBV28; CDR3aa: CASSLYPGGMNTEAFF; CDR3nt: TGTGCCAGCAGCCTGTACCCCGGGGGAATGAACACTGAAGCTTTCTTT
abundance: few; j_gene: TRBJ2-7; d_gene: NA; v_gene: TRBV6-5; CDR3aa: CASSYGAREYF; CDR3nt: TGTGCCAGCAGTTACGGGGCGCGGGAGTACTTC
abundance: many; j_gene: TRBJ1-2; d_gene: NA; v_gene: TRBV25-1; CDR3aa: CASSEAYQGSGYTF; CDR3nt: TGTGCCAGCAGTGAGGCCTATCAGGGTAGCGGCTACACCTTC
abundance: NA; j_gene: TRBJ2-5; d_gene: TRBD2; v_gene: TRBV7-2; CDR3aa: CASSPGGTLETQYF; CDR3nt: TGTGCCAGCAGCCCGGGGGGGACTCTAGAGACCCAGTACTTC
abundance: many; j_gene: TRBJ2-1; d_gene: TRBD2; v_gene: TRBV2; CDR3aa: CASSWGGSSYNEQFF; CDR3nt: TGTGCCAGCAGTTGGGGCGGGAGCTCCTACAATGAGCAGTTCTTC
abundance: NA; j_gene: TRBJ2-3; d_gene: NA; v_gene: TRBV7-8; CDR3aa: CASSPNFLRTDTQYF; CDR3nt: TGTGCCAGCAGCCCAAACTTTCTCCGCACAGATACGCAGTATTTT
abundance: NA; j_gene: TRBJ2-6; d_gene: NA; v_gene: TRBV28; CDR3aa: CASRGAIPSGANVLTF; CDR3nt: TGTGCCAGCAGGGGGGCGATCCCCTCTGGGGCCAACGTCCTGACTTTC
abundance: many; j_gene: TRBJ2-3; d_gene: TRBD2; v_gene: TRBV5-6; CDR3aa: CASSFQTSVADTQYF; CDR3nt: TGTGCCAGCAGCTTCCAGACTAGCGTGGCAGATACGCAGTATTTT
abundance: NA; j_gene: TRBJ2-5; d_gene: NA; v_gene: TRBV5-6; CDR3aa: CASSLGGRHQETQYF; CDR3nt: TGTGCCAGCAGCTTGGGGGGACGCCACCAAGAGACCCAGTACTTC
abundance: few; j_gene: TRBJ1-2; d_gene: TRBD1; v_gene: TRBV20-1; CDR3aa: CSYINQGGGYGYTF; CDR3nt: TGCAGTTATATCAACCAGGGGGGCGGTTATGGCTACACCTTC
abundance: NA; j_gene: TRBJ2-3; d_gene: TRBD1; v_gene: TRBV2; CDR3aa: CASSGDRDWGTDTQYF; CDR3nt: TGTGCCAGCAGTGGGGACAGGGACTGGGGCACAGATACGCAGTATTTT
abundance: many; j_gene: TRBJ1-4; d_gene: NA; v_gene: TRBV12-3/TRBV12-4; CDR3aa: CASSLLPDGEKLFF; CDR3nt: TGTGCCAGCAGTTTACTCCCCGACGGTGAAAAACTGTTTTTT
abundance: NA; j_gene: TRBJ2-3; d_gene: NA; v_gene: TRBV4-2; CDR3aa: CASSLFISTDTQYF; CDR3nt: TGTGCCAGCAGCTTGTTTATTTCCACAGATACGCAGTATTTT
abundance: NA; j_gene: TRBJ2-1; d_gene: NA; v_gene: TRBV3-1; CDR3aa: CASSQDKLALSSYNEQFF; CDR3nt: TGTGCCAGCAGCCAAGATAAGCTAGCTCTGAGCTCCTACAATGAGCAGTTCTTC
abundance: NA; j_gene: TRBJ1-2; d_gene: NA; v_gene: TRBV5-1; CDR3aa: CASSLGGSSRYGYTF; CDR3nt: TGCGCCAGCAGCTTGGGAGGCTCGAGCCGCTATGGCTACACCTTC
abundance: few; j_gene: TRBJ2-1; d_gene: NA; v_gene: TRBV2; CDR3aa: CASSDWGPLVIF; CDR3nt: TGTGCCAGCAGTGACTGGGGGCCCCTTGTCATCTTC
abundance: few; j_gene: TRBJ2-7; d_gene: TRBD1; v_gene: TRBV29-1; CDR3aa: CSVVGTGGSGSYEQYF; CDR3nt: TGCAGCGTTGTAGGGACAGGGGGATCGGGGTCCTACGAGCAGTACTTC
abundance: NA; j_gene: TRBJ2-3; d_gene: NA; v_gene: TRBV5-5; CDR3aa: CASSRGTYLTDTQYF; CDR3nt: TGTGCCAGCAGCCGCGGGACTTACCTCACAGATACGCAGTATTTT
abundance: few; j_gene: TRBJ2-1; d_gene: NA; v_gene: TRBV5-1; CDR3aa: CASSLGVLEQFF; CDR3nt: TGCGCCAGCAGCTTGGGGGTCCTTGAGCAGTTCTTC
abundance: NA; j_gene: TRBJ2-5; d_gene: NA; v_gene: TRBV9; CDR3aa: CASSSFLTTPQETQYF; CDR3nt: TGTGCCAGCAGCAGTTTTCTGACGACCCCACAAGAGACCCAGTACTTC
abundance: few; j_gene: TRBJ2-5; d_gene: NA; v_gene: TRBV21-1; CDR3aa: CASSKERTGEAKETQYF; CDR3nt: TGTGCCAGCAGCAAAGAGAGGACGGGAGAGGCTAAAGAGACCCAGTACTTC
abundance: many; j_gene: TRBJ2-2; d_gene: TRBD2; v_gene: TRBV20-1; CDR3aa: CSARAGGTIGELFF; CDR3nt: TGCAGTGCTAGAGCGGGGGGGACAATCGGGGAGCTGTTTTTT
abundance: many; j_gene: TRBJ1-4; d_gene: NA; v_gene: TRBV20-1; CDR3aa: CSAGRINEKLFF; CDR3nt: TGCAGTGCGGGACGGATTAATGAAAAACTGTTTTTT
abundance: few; j_gene: TRBJ2-1; d_gene: NA; v_gene: TRBV4-2; CDR3aa: CASSQRAYNEQFF; CDR3nt: TGTGCCAGCAGCCAGAGGGCATACAATGAGCAGTTCTTC
abundance: many; j_gene: TRBJ1-4; d_gene: TRBD1; v_gene: TRBV6-1; CDR3aa: CASSKDRGPLMNEKLFF; CDR3nt: TGTGCCAGCAGTAAGGACAGGGGGCCACTAATGAATGAAAAACTGTTTTTT
abundance: many; j_gene: TRBJ1-5; d_gene: TRBD1; v_gene: TRBV10-3; CDR3aa: CAISETQGVGNQPQHF; CDR3nt: TGTGCCATCAGTGAGACGCAGGGGGTCGGCAATCAGCCCCAGCATTTT
abundance: few; j_gene: TRBJ1-1; d_gene: TRBD1; v_gene: TRBV7-2; CDR3aa: CASSLFEQGVWAFF; CDR3nt: TGTGCCAGCAGCTTATTCGAACAGGGGGTGTGGGCTTTCTTT
abundance: many; j_gene: TRBJ2-3; d_gene: TRBD1; v_gene: TRBV7-8; CDR3aa: CASSRQGADTQYF; CDR3nt: TGTGCCAGCAGCAGACAGGGGGCGGATACGCAGTATTTT
abundance: many; j_gene: TRBJ2-3; d_gene: NA; v_gene: TRBV3-1; CDR3aa: CASSQDQGGRAQYF; CDR3nt: TGTGCCAGCAGCCAAGATCAAGGGGGGCGCGCGCAGTATTTT
abundance: few; j_gene: TRBJ2-7; d_gene: TRBD1; v_gene: TRBV4-2; CDR3aa: CASSLQTGLSSYEQYF; CDR3nt: TGTGCCAGCAGCCTCCAGACAGGGCTGAGCTCCTACGAGCAGTACTTC